Each of the 19 T cell receptor beta chains below was sequenced from the same sample in a study of cytomegalovirus exposure and HLA in healthy donors. PCR primers comprised 60 Vbeta and 13 Jbeta primers. Using immunoSEQ multiplex PCR, the repertoire was profiled, and TCRdb retains in-frame clones only, with some absent. The sample contains 95,000 or so clones, roughly 79% of which appear only once. Sequences were obtained from PBMCs. Receptors originate from a woman in her 70s in good health and CMV-seropositive.

CDR3 in amino acids: CASSLQGGAYEQYF. The CDR3 DNA reads TGTGCCAGCAGCTTGCAGGGTGGGGCCTACGAGCAGTACTTC. The rearrangement uses TRBV5-6 and TRBJ2-7, with D maybe TRBD1 (5 bases). The V and J ends lost 1 base and 2 bases respectively, with 10 bases between them. The CDR3 totals 14 residues. CDR1 and CDR2 (germline): SGHDT, YYEEEE.

This clone showed up just a few times. The chain is built from TRBV28 and TRBJ2-5; 11 bases are a match to TRBD1. The end of the DNA aligns better with TRBJ2-7, so the J call may be wrong. CDR3 length equals 15 residues. Germline CDR1 and CDR2: MDHEN and SYDVKM. Here the CDR3 reads CASSPRRDRGTEQYF. The CDR3 DNA is TGTGCCAGCAGTCCTCGCCGGGACAGGGGGACCGAGCAGTACTTC.

V usage is TRBV27 and J usage is TRBJ1-1; perhaps TRBD1 as D (5 bases). CDR1 and CDR2 from the germline V gene are MNHEY and SMNVEV (reference sequence). This CDR3 is 15 amino acids long. V lost 2 bases and J 4 bases, leaving 14 bases between the germline ends. The CDR3 here is CASSLIDTGVTEAFF. As DNA, the CDR3 is TGTGCCAGCAGTTTAATAGACACGGGGGTCACTGAAGCTTTCTTT.

The CDR3 reads CASSRSSANEQFF. CDR3 bases: TGTGCCAGCAGTCGATCTAGCGCCAATGAGCAGTTCTTC. J is TRBJ2-1 and V is TRBV6-6, with D possibly matching TRBD2 (6 bases). V lost 5 bases and J lost 6, with 11 bases in between. Germline V CDR1 and CDR2: MNHNY, SVGAGI (reference sequence). This CDR3 comprises 13 residues.

The genes are TRBV5-1 and TRBJ2-7; 16 positions agree with TRBD2. The germline gives CDR1 SGHRS, CDR2 YFSETQ. The CDR3 length is 17 residues. V lost 0 bases and J lost 2; bases outside the gene matches: 2. The CDR3: CASSLGGLAGGPYEQYF. CDR3 DNA: TGCGCCAGCAGCTTGGGGGGACTAGCGGGAGGGCCCTACGAGCAGTACTTC.

The rearrangement links TRBV10-1 to TRBJ1-4, with D maybe TRBD1 (6 bases). The CDR3 loop spans 15 amino acids. V was clipped by 6 bases and J by 3 bases, with 14 bases between them. Germline assignment: CDR1 WNHNN and CDR2 SYGVQD (reference sequence). For the CDR3, the DNA is TGCGCCAGCAGGATCGGCGGGGGGCCTAATGAAAAACTGTTTTTT. This translates into CASRIGGGPNEKLFF.

The V gene is TRBV12-1, the J gene TRBJ2-7; the table's D call, TRBD1, has no DNA check behind it. TRBV12-1 is labeled a pseudogene. There are 14 residues in the CDR3. CDR3 sequence reads: CASSFAGQPYEQYF. The CDR3, as DNA: TGTGCCAGCAGCTTTGCGGGACAACCCTACGAGCAGTACTTC.

The J gene is TRBJ2-2, the V gene TRBV5-1; 10 bases line up with TRBD1. The CDR3 spans 16 residues. Germline lookup yields CDR1 SGHRS and CDR2 YFSETQ. Trimming at V came to 3 bases and at J to 3 bases, leaving 5 bases not matched to a gene. CDR3 region: CASSSTGQGYTGELFF. The CDR3 DNA sequence: TGCGCCAGCAGCTCGACGGGACAGGGGTACACCGGGGAGCTGTTTTTT.

CDR3 in amino acids: CAWSRMRFSGNTIYF. CDR3 DNA: TGTGCCTGGAGTCGTATGCGATTCTCTGGAAACACCATATATTTT. The genes are TRBV30 and TRBJ1-3; D not certain. Between the trimmed V and J ends, which lost 2 bases and 0 bases, there was a span of 11 bases. The CDR3 is 15 residues long. Germline lookup yields CDR1 GTSNPN and CDR2 SVGIG (reference sequence).

The rearrangement links TRBV9 to TRBJ1-2; D gene ambiguous. V lost 2 bases and J 2 bases, leaving 13 bases between the germline ends. The CDR3 is 15 residues long. Germline lookup yields CDR1 SGDLS and CDR2 YYNGEE. This CDR3 reads CASSVVGSLNYGYTF. CDR3 coding DNA: TGTGCCAGCAGCGTGGTGGGGAGCTTAAACTATGGCTACACCTTC.

V gene TRBV2 combines with J gene TRBJ1-1, with a weak D call TRBD1 (5 bases). This CDR3 contains 14 residues. Germline V CDR1 and CDR2: SNHLY, FYNNEI. V lost 4 bases and J 4 bases, leaving 13 bases between the germline ends. As DNA, the CDR3 is TGTGCCAGCAGTGGGCCCAGGGCAGGCACTGAAGCTTTCTTT. Translated, it gives CASSGPRAGTEAFF.

This chain connects TRBV27 to TRBJ2-2; 7 nucleotides line up with TRBD1. CDR3 length: 16 amino acids. Germline CDR1 reads MNHEY; CDR2 reads SMNVEV (reference sequence). V trimming: 4 bases; J trimming: 5 bases; junction bases outside the gene matches: 10. CDR3 sequence: CASSSTRTGGTGELFF. The CDR3, as DNA: TGTGCCAGCAGTTCCACCCGGACAGGCGGGACCGGGGAGCTGTTTTTT.

This chain uses TRBV7-2 with TRBJ1-5; TRBD1 is a possible D gene (5 bases). The CDR3 contains 16 residues. Trimming took 1 base from V and 2 from J, leaving 12 bases between them. Germline CDR1 is SGHTA and CDR2 is FQGNSA. DNA for the CDR3: TGTGCCAGCAGCTTAGTAGCAGGGATCGGCAATCAGCCCCAGCATTTT. This translates into CASSLVAGIGNQPQHF. Combining the CDR3 with reference TRBV7-2 and TRBJ1-5 gives the whole variable domain GAGVSQSPSNKVTEKGKDVELRCDPISGHTALYWYRQSLGQGLEFLIYFQGNSAPDKSGLPSDRFSAERTGGSVSTLTIQRTQQEDSAVYLCASSLVAGIGNQPQHFGDGTRLSIL.

J is TRBJ1-1 and V is TRBV9; D is unresolved. The V end lost 1 base, the J end lost 0 bases, and 4 bases lay between the germline ends. Germline assignment: CDR1 SGDLS and CDR2 YYNGEE. The CDR3 contains 13 residues. In DNA form, the CDR3 reads TGTGCCAGCAGCGTATCCATGAACACTGAAGCTTTCTTT. Translating gives CASSVSMNTEAFF. Full variable domain (missing parts from reference TRBV9 and TRBJ1-1): DSGVTQTPKHLITATGQRVTLRCSPRSGDLSVYWYQQSLDQGLQFLIQYYNGEERAKGNILERFSAQQFPDLHSELNLSSLELGDSALYFCASSVSMNTEAFFGQGTRLTVV.

The rearrangement links TRBV5-1 to TRBJ1-2; TRBD1 matches 9 bases. Per germline, CDR1 SGHRS and CDR2 YFSETQ. The CDR3 has 15 amino acids. Trimming cost V 1 base and J 6 bases; bases outside gene matches: 7. The CDR3 here is CASSLNWDRANGYTF. CDR3 nucleotides: TGCGCCAGCAGCTTGAATTGGGACAGGGCAAATGGCTACACCTTC.

The chain couples TRBV9 to TRBJ2-1; 8 nucleotides match TRBD2. Germline V gene data show CDR1 as SGDLS and CDR2 as YYNGEE. Trimming took 3 bases from V and 4 from J; bases not matched to a gene: 9. The CDR3 extends over 16 amino acids. CDR3 nucleotide sequence: TGTGCCAGCAGCGCGGGGGGGAGCGGGACTTACAATGAGCAGTTCTTC. Translated, it gives CASSAGGSGTYNEQFF.

The genes are TRBV6-5 and TRBJ1-1; 7 positions agree with TRBD1. V lost 5 bases and J lost 5; bases outside the gene matches: 5. The CDR3 is made up of 13 amino acids. Germline CDR1 is MNHEY and CDR2 is SVGAGI. CDR3 residues: CASSEGAGTEAFF. In DNA, the CDR3 is TGTGCCAGCAGTGAGGGGGCAGGAACTGAAGCTTTCTTT.

This chain links TRBV7-8 with TRBJ2-5, with 11 bases aligning to TRBD2. The J call is in doubt because the DNA end fits TRBJ2-7 better. The CDR3 extends over 16 amino acids. Germline V gene lookup returns CDR1 SGHVS and CDR2 FQNEAQ. CDR3 DNA sequence: TGTGCCAGCAGCTCCTCGGCTTGGACTAGCGGGTACGAGCAGTACTTC. Its protein is CASSSSAWTSGYEQYF.

V usage is TRBV5-4 and J usage is TRBJ1-4; 10 bases fit TRBD1. The V and J ends lost 4 bases and 0 bases, in that order; junction bases with no gene match: 3. In germline, CDR1 is SGHNT, CDR2 YYREEE (reference sequence). The CDR3 contains 16 residues. The chain's CDR3 is CASSPTGGSTNEKLFF. DNA for the CDR3: TGTGCCAGCAGCCCGACAGGGGGCTCAACTAATGAAAAACTGTTTTTT.